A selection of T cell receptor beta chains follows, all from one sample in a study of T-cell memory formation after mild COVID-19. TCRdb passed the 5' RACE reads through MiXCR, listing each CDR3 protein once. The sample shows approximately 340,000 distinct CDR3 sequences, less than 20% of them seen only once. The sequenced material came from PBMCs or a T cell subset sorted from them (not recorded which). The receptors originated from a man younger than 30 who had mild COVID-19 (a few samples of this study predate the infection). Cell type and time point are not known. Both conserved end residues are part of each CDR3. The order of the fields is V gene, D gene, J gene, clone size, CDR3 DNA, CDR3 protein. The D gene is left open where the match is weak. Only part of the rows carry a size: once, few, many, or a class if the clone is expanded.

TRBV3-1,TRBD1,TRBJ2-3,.,TGTGCCAGCAGCCCCGGACAGGGGAGCACAGATACGCAGTATTTT,CASSPGQGSTDTQYF
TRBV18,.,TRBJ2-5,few,TGTGCCAGCTCGAAACAAGAGACCCAGTACTTC,CASSKQETQYF
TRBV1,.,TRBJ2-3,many,TGCACCAGCAGCGTAGGGACTAGCGGGGGGCAGACAGATACGCAGTATTTT,CTSSVGTSGGQTDTQYF
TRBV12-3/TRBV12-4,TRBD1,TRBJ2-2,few,TGTGCCAGCAGTACCCCGGACAGGGGCACCGGGGAGCTGTTTTTT,CASSTPDRGTGELFF
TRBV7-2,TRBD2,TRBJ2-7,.,TGTGCCAGCAGTACTAGCGGGGGGGTTCTCTACGAGCAGTACTTC,CASSTSGGVLYEQYF
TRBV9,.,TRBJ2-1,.,TGTGCCAGCAGCGTAGGAGACAATGAGCAGTTCTTC,CASSVGDNEQFF
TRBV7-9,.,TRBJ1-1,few,TGTGCCAGCAGCTTAGACGATAGCACTGAAGCTTTCTTT,CASSLDDSTEAFF
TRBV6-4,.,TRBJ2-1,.,TGTGCCAGCAGCCCGGTGTTATGGCGGGAGCAGTTCTTC,CASSPVLWREQFF
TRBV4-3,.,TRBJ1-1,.,TGCGCCAGCAGCCAGGGTACTGACAGCATGAACACTGAAGCTTTCTTT,CASSQGTDSMNTEAFF
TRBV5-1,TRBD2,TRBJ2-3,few,TGCGCCAGCAGCAGCTCGGGCGGGGGTGCTAGCACAGATACGCAGTATTTT,CASSSSGGGASTDTQYF
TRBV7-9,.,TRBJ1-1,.,TGTGCCAGCAGCCCGACTCGGACATCAAACACTGAAGCTTTCTTT,CASSPTRTSNTEAFF
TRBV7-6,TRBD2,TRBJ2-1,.,TGTGCCAGCAGCTTTGCTAGCGGGGGGGGCAATGAGCAGTTCTTC,CASSFASGGGNEQFF
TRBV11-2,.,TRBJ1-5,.,TGTGCCAGCGGGGCAGGGCTCGGTCAGCCCCAGCATTTT,CASGAGLGQPQHF
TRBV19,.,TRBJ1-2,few,TGTGCCAGTAGTATTTTCAGGGTCGAATCCTATGGCTACACCTTC,CASSIFRVESYGYTF
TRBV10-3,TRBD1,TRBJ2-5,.,TGTGCCATCAGTGAGCCCGGGACAGGGAGGGAGACCCAGTACTTC,CAISEPGTGRETQYF
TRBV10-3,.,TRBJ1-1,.,TGTGCCATCAGCGAAGACACGAACACTGAAGCTTTCTTT,CAISEDTNTEAFF
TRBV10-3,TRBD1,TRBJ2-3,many,TGTGCCATCAGTGGGGGACAGTCACCTAGCACAGATACGCAGTATTTT,CAISGGQSPSTDTQYF
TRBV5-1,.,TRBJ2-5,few,TGCGCCAGCAGCGGAGGGGCGCAATTCTTCGAGACCCAGTACTTC,CASSGGAQFFETQYF
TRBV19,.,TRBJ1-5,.,TGTGCCAGTAGTCCCAGGGCGACCTATCAGCCCCAGCATTTT,CASSPRATYQPQHF
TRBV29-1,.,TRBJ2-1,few,TGCAGCGCCACGACGCCTACCTACAATGAGCAGTTCTTC,CSATTPTYNEQFF
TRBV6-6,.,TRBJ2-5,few,TGTGCCAGCAGTTACATCGCAGAGACCCAGTACTTC,CASSYIAETQYF
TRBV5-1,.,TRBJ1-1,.,TGCGCCAGCAGCACCGAGCCCGGTGGTTTTCTTGAAGCTTTCTTT,CASSTEPGGFLEAFF
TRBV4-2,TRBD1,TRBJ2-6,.,TGTGCCAGCAGCCAGAGAACCTGGCAGGGGGCCGAGGGGGCCAACGTCCTGACTTTC,CASSQRTWQGAEGANVLTF
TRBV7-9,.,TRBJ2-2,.,TGTGCCAGCATGGGGGCCCCTACGAACACCGGGGAGCTGTTTTTT,CASMGAPTNTGELFF
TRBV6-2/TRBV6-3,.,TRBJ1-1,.,TGTGCCAGCACTTACCCCCCGGGCGGTGATCCCGTTGAAGCTTTCTTT,CASTYPPGGDPVEAFF
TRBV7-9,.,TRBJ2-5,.,TGTGCCAGCAGCTCCCGGTGGGGACAAGAGACCCAGTACTTC,CASSSRWGQETQYF
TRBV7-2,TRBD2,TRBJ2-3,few,TGTGCCAGCAGCTTCCGAGCGGGACTAACAGATACGCAGTATTTT,CASSFRAGLTDTQYF
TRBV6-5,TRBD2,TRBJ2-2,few,TGTGCCAGCAGCCCGCAGCGGGGGCGGGAGCTGTTTTTT,CASSPQRGRELFF
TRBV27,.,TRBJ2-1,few,TGTGCCAGCAGTTTCGCAGGGGTCTACAATGAGCAGTTCTTC,CASSFAGVYNEQFF
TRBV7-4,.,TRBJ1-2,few,TGTGCCAGCGTACTCGTTCGCGGAGCCTTC,CASVLVRGAF
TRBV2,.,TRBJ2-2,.,TGTGCCAGCAGGGTCAGGGAGGCCGGGGAGCTGTTTTTT,CASRVREAGELFF
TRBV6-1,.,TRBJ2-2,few,TGTGCCGGGGGACTTGGGGGCACCGGGGAGCTGTTTTTT,CAGGLGGTGELFF
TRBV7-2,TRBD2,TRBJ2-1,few,TGTGCCAGCAGCTTAGCGGCCGGGACTAGCGGCACTGAGCAGTTCTTC,CASSLAAGTSGTEQFF
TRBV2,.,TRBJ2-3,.,TGTGCCAGCAGTGAATTAGCGAGGGGTAGGACAGATACGCAGTATTTT,CASSELARGRTDTQYF
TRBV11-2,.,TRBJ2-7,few,TGTGCCAGCAGCTTACCTGGGTGCGAGCAGTACTTC,CASSLPGCEQYF
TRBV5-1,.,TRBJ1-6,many,TGCGCCAGCAGCTTGGCCTGGGATGGGTCGGCAGTTTCACCCCTCCACTTT,CASSLAWDGSAVSPLHF
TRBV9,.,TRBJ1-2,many,TGTGCCAGCAGCAGCACCACAAGGGACGGCTACACCTTC,CASSSTTRDGYTF
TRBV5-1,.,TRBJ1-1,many,TGCGCCAGCAGTCTGGACGGTTCCACTGAAGCTTTCTTT,CASSLDGSTEAFF
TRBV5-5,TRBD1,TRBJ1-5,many,TGTGCCAGCAGCCCTTGGGACAGTTCGAGGACATATAGCAATCAGCCCCAGCATTTT,CASSPWDSSRTYSNQPQHF
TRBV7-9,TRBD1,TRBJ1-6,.,TGTGCCAGCAGCTGGGACAGGGTCTCACCCCTCCACTTT,CASSWDRVSPLHF
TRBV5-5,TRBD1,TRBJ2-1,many,TGTGCCAGCAGCTTGTGGGACAGCTACAATGAGCAGTTCTTC,CASSLWDSYNEQFF
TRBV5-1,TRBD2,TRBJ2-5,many,TGCGCCAGCAGCTTGGCCCCTAGCGGGGGGGCTGGGGAGACCCAGTACTTC,CASSLAPSGGAGETQYF
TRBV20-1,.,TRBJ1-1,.,TGCAGTGCAAAGCAGGGAAAGAAGGGAACTGAAGCTTTCTTT,CSAKQGKKGTEAFF
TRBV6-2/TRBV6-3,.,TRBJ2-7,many,TGTGCCAGTTTCGGGGGTACCTCCTACGAGCAGTACTTC,CASFGGTSYEQYF
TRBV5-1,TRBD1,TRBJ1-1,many,TGCGCCAGCGGCTGGACAGGGCGGAACACTGAAGCTTTCTTT,CASGWTGRNTEAFF
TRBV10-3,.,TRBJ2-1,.,TGTGCCATCAAGGACCGGATCGCCTACAATGAGCAGTTCTTC,CAIKDRIAYNEQFF
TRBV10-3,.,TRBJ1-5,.,TGTGCCATCAGAGGAGTAGGCAATCAGCCCCAGCATTTT,CAIRGVGNQPQHF
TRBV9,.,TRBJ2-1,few,TGTGCCAGCAGCGTCAGTACCGAGGAGCAGTTCTTC,CASSVSTEEQFF